This T cell receptor (beta chain) was captured in a study of blood T cell repertoires in COVID-19. Study-wide context: Samples representing acute and convalescent COVID-19 were sourced from the United States, Italy and Spain.

The data were produced by immunoSEQ multiplex PCR, yet TCRdb's version contains in-frame clones alone and is incomplete. The sample has about 380,000 clones; roughly 77% are singletons. After removal of 3 bases from V and 3 bases from J, the junction contained 4 bases not matched to a gene. The germline CDR1 and CDR2 sequences are SGHNT and YYREEE (reference sequence). This CDR3 is 15 amino acids long. This chain uses TRBV5-4 with TRBJ1-4, with 8 bases matching TRBD1. The origin of this receptor is a human donor with acute or convalescent COVID-19. The donor label of this sample is uncertain. The sample consisted of peripheral blood. The CDR3 nucleotides read TGTGCCAGCAGCTCTGGGACAGGCTCTAATGAAAAACTGTTTTTT. Translation: CASSSGTGSNEKLFF.